Listed here are 8 T cell receptor beta chains from one sample, sequenced in a study of shared T cell receptors in the human thymus. Some clones are missing from TCRdb's copy, which holds only in-frame ones; the method was immunoSEQ multiplex PCR. Of fewer than 700,000 clones in the sample, over 75% were seen once. These same records also appear under a second study, on human thymus T cells.

The sample consisted of thymocytes. The receptors here all came from a boy in the first two years of life with a congenital heart defect.

V usage is TRBV29-1 and J usage is TRBJ2-1, with D unresolved. Germline loops: CDR1 SQVTM, CDR2 ANQGSEA. Trimming took off 7 bases at V and 5 bases at J, with 9 bases between the two ends. The CDR3 is 11 residues long. In DNA form, the CDR3 reads TGCAGCGCCGGTAATGACAATGAGCAGTTCTTC. Its protein product is CSAGNDNEQFF.

V is TRBV7-9 and J is TRBJ1-2; 10 positions agree with TRBD1. Trimming took 5 bases from V and 3 from J; bases not matched to a gene: 12. In germline, CDR1 is SEHNR, CDR2 FQNEAQ (reference sequence). The CDR3 contains 17 residues. The CDR3 nucleotides are TGTGCCAGCAGCCTGGGCAGGGACAGGGGAGAGGACTATGGCTACACCTTC. Residues: CASSLGRDRGEDYGYTF.

The rearrangement uses TRBV18 and TRBJ2-3; no firm D call. The CDR3 runs to 14 residues. Germline loops: CDR1 KGHSH, CDR2 LQKENI. The V end was cut by 6 bases, the J end by 4 bases, with 14 bases between. CDR3 in DNA: TGTGCCAGCTCCCGGCGAGGTTTGGCAGATACGCAGTATTTT. Translation: CASSRRGLADTQYF.

The chain is built from TRBV6-5 and TRBJ2-3; TRBD1 agrees at 8 bases. The ends lost 4 bases at V and 0 bases at J; junction bases unmatched: 6. Germline CDR1 is MNHEY and CDR2 is SVGAGI. This CDR3 region has 16 residues. The CDR3 protein is CASSSKGQESTDTQYF. The CDR3 DNA is TGTGCCAGCAGTTCCAAGGGACAGGAAAGCACAGATACGCAGTATTTT.

The chain employs TRBV4-1 and TRBJ2-1; 8 nucleotides line up with TRBD2. V gave up 5 bases and J gave up 4 bases; unmatched junction bases: 13. In germline, CDR1 is MGHRA, CDR2 YSYEKL. The CDR3 runs 17 residues. CDR3 in amino acids: CASSTPPTGGQYNEQFF. In DNA, the CDR3 is TGCGCCAGCAGCACCCCCCCAACGGGAGGGCAATACAATGAGCAGTTCTTC.

This clone was found a few times. V gene TRBV15 combines with J gene TRBJ2-1; 7 bases agree with TRBD2. This CDR3 is 14 amino acids long. Germline CDR1 and CDR2: LNHNV and YYDKDF (reference sequence). Trimming cost V 10 bases and J 8 bases; bases outside gene matches: 14. In DNA, the CDR3 is TGTGCCAGCCACCACCGGGACTACCCAGATGAGCAGTTCTTC. This encodes CASHHRDYPDEQFF.

V gene TRBV5-4 combines with J gene TRBJ1-2; 8 bases are shared with TRBD1. This CDR3 comprises 13 residues. V shed 2 bases and J 8 bases; nucleotides not matched to a gene: 5. Germline lookup yields CDR1 SGHNT and CDR2 YYREEE (reference sequence). The CDR3 spells CASSLGQGRGYTF. CDR3 nucleotide sequence: TGTGCCAGCAGCTTAGGACAGGGCCGGGGCTACACCTTC.

Of note for this clone: Different DNA sequences within this sample yield the same CDR3. The chain recombines TRBV28 with TRBJ2-7; 9 nucleotides align to TRBD1. Germline CDR1 MDHEN, CDR2 SYDVKM. CDR3 length: 14 residues. Trimming cost V 6 bases and J 2 bases; bases outside gene matches: 5. In nucleotides, the CDR3 is TGTGCCAGCAGCACCGGACAGGGGACCTACGAGCAGTACTTC. Translating it yields CASSTGQGTYEQYF.